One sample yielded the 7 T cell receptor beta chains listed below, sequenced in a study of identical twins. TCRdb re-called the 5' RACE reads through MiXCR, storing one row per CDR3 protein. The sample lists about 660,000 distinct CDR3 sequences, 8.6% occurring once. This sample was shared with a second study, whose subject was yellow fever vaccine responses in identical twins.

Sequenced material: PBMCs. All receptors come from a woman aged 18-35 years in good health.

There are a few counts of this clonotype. CDR3 DNA sequence: TGTGCCAGTAGTTTCAGGGGTCGGGAACAGCCCCAGCATTTT. As protein: CASSFRGREQPQHF. The chain couples TRBV19 to TRBJ1-5; possible D gene TRBD1, 6 bases. V lost 5 bases to trimming and J lost 7 bases, with 15 bases between them. Per germline, CDR1 LNHDA and CDR2 SQIVND (reference sequence). The CDR3 has 14 residues.

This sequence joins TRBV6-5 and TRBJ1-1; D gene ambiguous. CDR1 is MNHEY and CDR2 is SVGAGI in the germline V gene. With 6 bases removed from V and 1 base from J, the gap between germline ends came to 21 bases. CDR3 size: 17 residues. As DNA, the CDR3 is TGTGCCAGCAGCTTACATCTCACGTCAGAGGAGAACACTGAAGCTTTCTTT. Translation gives CASSLHLTSEENTEAFF.

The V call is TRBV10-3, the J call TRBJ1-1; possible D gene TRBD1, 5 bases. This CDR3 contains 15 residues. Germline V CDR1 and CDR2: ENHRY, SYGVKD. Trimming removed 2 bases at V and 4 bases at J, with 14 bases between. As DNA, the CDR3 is TGTGCCATCAGTGAGAGCAGGGTTAGTGGCACTGAAGCTTTCTTT. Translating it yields CAISESRVSGTEAFF.

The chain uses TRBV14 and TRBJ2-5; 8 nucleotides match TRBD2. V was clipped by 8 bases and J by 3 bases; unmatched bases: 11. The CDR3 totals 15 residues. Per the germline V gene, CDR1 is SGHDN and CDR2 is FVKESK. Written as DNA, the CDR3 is TGTGCCAGCCGCGAAGGGATAGCGGGAAAAGAGACCCAGTACTTC. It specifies CASREGIAGKETQYF.

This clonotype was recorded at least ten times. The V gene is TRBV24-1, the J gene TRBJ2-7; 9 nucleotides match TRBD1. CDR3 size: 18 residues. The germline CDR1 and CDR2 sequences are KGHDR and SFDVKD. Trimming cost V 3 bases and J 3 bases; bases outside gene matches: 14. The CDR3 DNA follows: TGTGCCACCAGTGATCCCTCTGTTGGACAGGGGAAATACTACGAGCAGTACTTC. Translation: CATSDPSVGQGKYYEQYF.

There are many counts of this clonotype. The CDR3 spells CASSESGQGWEKLFF. Here the CDR3 DNA reads TGTGCCAGCAGTGAATCGGGACAGGGTTGGGAAAAACTGTTTTTT. The gene calls are TRBV25-1 and TRBJ1-4; TRBD1 matches at 9 bases. This CDR3 is 15 amino acids long. Trimming at V came to 1 base and at J to 8 bases, leaving 5 bases not matched to a gene. Germline V gene data show CDR1 as MGHDK and CDR2 as SYGVNS. The full variable domain, completed using reference TRBV25-1 and TRBJ1-4, is EADIYQTPRYLVIGTGKKITLECSQTMGHDKMYWYQQDPGMELHLIHYSYGVNSTEKGDLSSESTVSRIRTEHFPLTLESARPSHTSQYLCASSESGQGWEKLFFGSGTQLSVL.

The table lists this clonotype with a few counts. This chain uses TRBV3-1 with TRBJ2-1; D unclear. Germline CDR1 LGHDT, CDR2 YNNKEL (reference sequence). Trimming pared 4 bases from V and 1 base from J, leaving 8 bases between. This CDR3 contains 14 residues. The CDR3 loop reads CASSPRRSYNEQFF. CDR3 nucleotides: TGTGCCAGCAGCCCTAGGCGTTCCTACAATGAGCAGTTCTTC.